Below, 15 T cell receptor beta chains from the same sample are listed, as sequenced in a study of blood T cell repertoires in COVID-19. Produced via immunoSEQ multiplex PCR; TCRdb's table is partial and in-frame only. This table holds some 150,000 clones, 60% to 85% found once. Input material: peripheral blood. Receptors originate from a man aged 80 or over with acute or convalescent COVID-19.

The chain joins TRBV23-1 to TRBJ2-7, with TRBD1 identical over 7 bases. TRBV23-1 is annotated as an ORF whose role is uncertain. This CDR3 is built from 14 residues. V dropped 4 bases and J dropped 2; count of bases not matched to a gene: 5. DNA of the CDR3: TGCGCCAGCAGTCTGAACAGGGGCCCCTACGAGCAGTACTTC. Translated: CASSLNRGPYEQYF.

The chain carries TRBV11-3 and TRBJ2-7; D is perhaps TRBD2 (6 bases). CDR3 size: 13 residues. V lost 3 bases and J 3 bases, leaving 9 bases between the germline ends. Germline CDR1 is SGHNT and CDR2 is YENEEA. The CDR3 DNA sequence: TGTGCCAGCAGCTTCCGGGGGTACTACGAGCAGTACTTC. Its protein product is CASSFRGYYEQYF.

The J gene is TRBJ1-1, the V gene TRBV5-6, with 10 nucleotides matching TRBD1. Germline V gene sequence: CDR1 SGHDT, CDR2 YYEEEE. V shed 3 bases, J shed 1 base, and the junction held 6 bases outside the gene matches. This CDR3 has 16 amino acids. CDR3 region: CASSWGGDRGNTEAFF. The CDR3 DNA follows: TGTGCCAGCAGCTGGGGAGGGGACAGGGGGAACACTGAAGCTTTCTTT.

The rearrangement links TRBV18 to TRBJ1-4; D is unresolved. CDR3 length: 15 residues. Trimming removed 3 bases from V and 4 bases from J, with 12 bases in between. Looked up from germline, CDR1 is KGHSH and CDR2 is LQKENI. CDR3 region: CASSPSGLFNEKLFF. CDR3 DNA sequence: TGTGCCAGCTCACCTTCCGGACTCTTTAATGAAAAACTGTTTTTT.

This clone showed up just a few times. Within the sample, other DNA sequences also encode this same CDR3. The chain carries TRBV9 and TRBJ2-5, with 11 nucleotides matching TRBD2. The CDR3 runs 15 residues. After removal of 2 bases from V and 5 bases from J, the junction contained 5 bases not matched to a gene. CDR1 SGDLS and CDR2 YYNGEE come from the germline V gene. CDR3 nucleotides: TGTGCCAGCAGCGTCGGACTAGCGGGCGGGGAGACCCAGTACTTC. This sequence encodes CASSVGLAGGETQYF.

The chain has TRBV24-1 and TRBJ2-3; the match to TRBD2 covers 9 bases. This CDR3 has 18 amino acids. Germline lookup yields CDR1 KGHDR and CDR2 SFDVKD. V dropped 5 bases and J dropped 1; count of bases not matched to a gene: 12. The CDR3 bases are TGTGCCACCAGTGCCTGGCGAGGCGGGGGGGCTCGCACAGATACGCAGTATTTT. This gives the protein CATSAWRGGGARTDTQYF.

This clone came up once. The rearrangement links TRBV19 to TRBJ2-7; 11 bases map to TRBD2. The germline V gene has CDR1 LNHDA and CDR2 SQIVND (reference sequence). The CDR3 runs to 17 residues. V dropped 0 bases and J dropped 7; count of bases not matched to a gene: 11. The CDR3 DNA sequence: TGTGCCAGTAGTATAGAATTTCTAGCGGGGGGCCGGGTTGAGCAGTACTTC. Amino acid sequence: CASSIEFLAGGRVEQYF.

On this clone: Other DNA sequences in the same sample also yield this CDR3. This chain connects TRBV5-1 to TRBJ1-1; tentatively, D is TRBD1 (6 bases). This CDR3 region has 14 residues. V gave up 1 base and J gave up 0 bases, with 7 bases separating them. Per the germline V gene, CDR1 is SGHRS and CDR2 is YFSETQ. The CDR3 spells CASSLQGMNTEAFF. In DNA form, the CDR3 reads TGCGCCAGCAGCTTGCAGGGGATGAACACTGAAGCTTTCTTT.

This clone was picked up a small number of times. The chain uses TRBV27 and TRBJ1-2, with D hard to call. Trimming removed 5 bases from V and 5 bases from J, with 9 bases in between. The CDR3 runs to 12 residues. The germline V gene encodes CDR1 MNHEY and CDR2 SMNVEV (reference sequence). The chain's CDR3 is CASSREGYGYTF. The DNA for the CDR3 is TGTGCCAGCAGTAGGGAGGGTTATGGCTACACCTTC.

V gene TRBV19 combines with J gene TRBJ2-4; 7 bases are shared with TRBD1. V was pared by 6 bases and J by 9 bases, with 11 bases of the junction left unmatched. CDR1 LNHDA and CDR2 SQIVND come from the germline V gene (reference sequence). CDR3 length: 14 amino acids. The CDR3 nucleotides are TGTGCCAGTAGGACTACAGGGGCGGGTGGCATTCAGTACTTC. Its protein product is CASRTTGAGGIQYF.

The chain combines TRBV5-7 with TRBJ1-2; TRBD1 agrees at 7 bases. TRBV5-7 is an ORF, and what it does is uncertain. J gave up 8 bases and V 1 base, and 8 bases lay outside the gene matches. The CDR3 runs 14 residues. This chain's CDR3 is CASSLRQGGEGYTF. The CDR3 DNA reads TGTGCCAGCAGCTTGAGACAGGGTGGGGAGGGCTACACCTTC.

The chain links TRBV6-2 or TRBV6-3 to TRBJ2-5; 7 bases line up with TRBD2. CDR1 and CDR2 from the germline V gene are MNHEY and SVGEGT. V trimming: 2 bases; J trimming: 5 bases; junction bases outside the gene matches: 2. This CDR3 is built from 13 residues. CDR3 region: CASSYQGGETQYF. CDR3 DNA sequence: TGTGCCAGCAGTTACCAGGGAGGGGAGACCCAGTACTTC.

The rearrangement uses TRBV19 and TRBJ1-2; D gene unclear. The V end was cut by 10 bases, the J end by 0 bases, with 15 bases between. The CDR3 consists of 14 residues. Germline lookup yields CDR1 LNHDA and CDR2 SQIVND (reference sequence). Here the CDR3 reads CATRSGGSNYGYTF. In nucleotides, the CDR3 is TGTGCCACCCGGAGTGGCGGGTCTAACTATGGCTACACCTTC. The whole variable domain, remainder taken from reference TRBV19 and TRBJ1-2, is DGGITQSPKYLFRKEGQNVTLSCEQNLNHDAMYWYRQDPGQGLRLIYYSQIVNDFQKGDIAEGYSVSREKKESFPLTVTSAQKNPTAFYLCATRSGGSNYGYTFGSGTRLTVV.

The V gene is TRBV10-3, the J gene TRBJ2-3; 7 bases fit TRBD2. Germline CDR1 is ENHRY and CDR2 is SYGVKD. V was pared by 3 bases and J by 0 bases, with 12 bases of the junction left unmatched. The CDR3 length is 18 residues. The CDR3 region is CAISDYHVGGTSTDTQYF. In nucleotides, the CDR3 is TGTGCCATCAGTGACTACCACGTCGGGGGGACTAGCACAGATACGCAGTATTTT.

J is TRBJ2-1 and V is TRBV7-3; 10 nucleotides align to TRBD2. Germline V gene data show CDR1 as SGHTA and CDR2 as FQGTGA. The CDR3 length is 20 residues. J gave up 0 bases and V 5 bases, and 16 bases lay outside the gene matches. The CDR3 sequence: CASSPFALAGGPRSYNEQFF. The CDR3 DNA reads TGTGCCAGCAGCCCCTTCGCGTTAGCGGGGGGACCACGCTCCTACAATGAGCAGTTCTTC.